This T cell receptor beta chain originates from a study of molecular identifiers for immune sequencing clone quantification. Whole-study results and caveats: Barcode-sharing identical TCR molecules could underestimate highly expanded clone sizes.

Worth noting for this clonotype: Its specificity is not known. One end of the junction does not line up with germline, which may come from a read error.

MiXCR, applied by TCRdb to the PCR reads, yields one record per CDR3 protein. The table lists 7,000 to 8,000 distinct CDR3 sequences, 35% of them singletons. Naive CD8 T cells were picked out by sorting for CD8+CD4-CCR7+CD45RA+. The CDR3 totals 13 residues. CDR1 and CDR2 from the germline V gene are DFQATT and SNEGSKA (reference sequence). The sequenced sample was naive CD8+ T cells from blood, with Jurkat cell RNA spiked in. As for subset: FACS-sorted CD8+CD4-CCR7+CD45RA+ naive T cells. The V gene is TRBV20-1, the J gene TRBJ2-7, with 9 bases that match TRBD2. The sequence was collected from a human donor in good health. Some libraries in this study had Jurkat cell RNA spiked in. The CDR3 protein is CSANSGSSYEQSF. The CDR3, as DNA: TGCAGTGCTAATAGCGGGAGTTCCTACGAGCAGTCCTTC.